This T cell receptor (beta chain) appears in the sequencing data of a study of T cells in Graves' hyperthyroidism and ophthalmopathy. Deletions cut 3 bases from V and 0 bases from J, with 14 bases between. The germline V gene encodes CDR1 KGHSH and CDR2 LQKENI. The CDR3 is 16 amino acids. This clonotype was observed a handful of times. Antigen specificity is unknown. TCR beta CDR3 region amplification was performed from RNA transcripts. The HTBI primer set drove a first-round RT-PCR of the TCR CDR3. TCRdb fed the multiplex PCR reads into MiXCR, producing one record per CDR3 protein. Of fewer than 450,000 distinct CDR3 sequences listed, approximately 18% are singletons. Uncontrolled infection, other autoimmune disease, pregnancy and lactation each barred patients from inclusion. Study observations and caveats: Most expanded thyroid clonotypes above 0.001 recurred in blood. A model built on 13 V-J features separated ophthalmopathy from stable hyperthyroidism.

The sample consisted of blood. The source is a woman aged 25 to 45 with Graves' hyperthyroidism that later progressed to Graves' ophthalmopathy. This chain uses TRBV18 with TRBJ2-5; D is unresolved. The CDR3 region is CASSPYEDLYQETQYF. The CDR3, as DNA: TGTGCCAGCTCACCTTACGAGGACCTGTACCAAGAGACCCAGTACTTC.